A selection of T cell receptor beta chains follows, all from one sample in a study of blood T cell repertoires in COVID-19. Using immunoSEQ multiplex PCR, the repertoire was profiled, and TCRdb retains in-frame clones only, with some absent. The repertoire includes some 190,000 clones, nearly 90% of them detected once, and around 2.3% sits in the top ten. The sample taken for sequencing was PBMCs or T cells enriched from blood (not recorded which). Every receptor here comes from a woman aged 40 to 50 with acute COVID-19. Both conserved end residues are part of each CDR3. Each record gives: V gene, D gene, clone size, J gene, CDR3 DNA, CDR3 protein. A D gene is named only where the DNA matches it firmly. Clone size is shown for a subset of rows, as once, few, many or a class of expanded clone.

>TRBV19|TRBD1|.|TRBJ1-1
TGTGCCAGTAGTATAAGTGGGACAGGGAACACTGAAGCTTTCTTT
CASSISGTGNTEAFF
>TRBV6-6|TRBD1|.|TRBJ1-1
TGTGCCAGCAGTTCACCGGGACAGATACAGAACACTGAAGCTTTCTTT
CASSSPGQIQNTEAFF
>TRBV5-8|.|once|TRBJ2-7
TGTGCCAGCAGCATTGGACAGCCCAACTCCTACGAGCAGTACTTC
CASSIGQPNSYEQYF
>TRBV28|TRBD1|.|TRBJ1-4
TGTGCCAGCAGTCCCCAGGACAGGGGGGGTGAAAAACTGTTTTTT
CASSPQDRGGEKLFF
>TRBV3-1/TRBV3-2|.|.|TRBJ1-1
TGTGCCAGCAGCCAAGGTGGGAGAAACACTGAAGCTTTCTTT
CASSQGGRNTEAFF
>TRBV3-1/TRBV3-2|.|.|TRBJ2-1
TGTGCCAGCAGCCAAGAACATCCCGGGATGATCTACAATGAGCAGTTCTTC
CASSQEHPGMIYNEQFF
>TRBV27|TRBD1|.|TRBJ1-5
TGTGCCAGCAAAACGGGACAGGGAATCAATCAGCCCCAGCATTTT
CASKTGQGINQPQHF
>TRBV5-1|.|.|TRBJ2-2
TGCGCCAGCAGCCCGACAGTTTTTACGAACACCGGGGAGCTGTTTTTT
CASSPTVFTNTGELFF
>TRBV28|TRBD1|.|TRBJ1-5
TGTGCCAGCAGCCGGACAGGGGGTACCCAGCCCCAGCATTTT
CASSRTGGTQPQHF
>TRBV9|.|.|TRBJ2-5
TGTGCCAGCAGCCCCAACTTGTCGCTAGAGACCCAGTACTTC
CASSPNLSLETQYF
>TRBV9|.|once|TRBJ1-4
TGTGCCAGCAGCGTAGGACTAAATAATGAAAAACTGTTTTTT
CASSVGLNNEKLFF
>TRBV14|TRBD1|few|TRBJ2-7
TGTGCCAGCAGCCGGGACAGGGCGACTTACTACGAGCAGTACTTC
CASSRDRATYYEQYF
>TRBV7-2|.|.|TRBJ2-7
TGTGCCAGCAGCAAGGCGACATCTCTTCTGTACGAGCAGTACTTC
CASSKATSLLYEQYF
>TRBV5-1|TRBD2|.|TRBJ2-7
TGCGCCAGCAGCTTGGATAGCGGGAGGAGCTCCTACGAGCAGTACTTC
CASSLDSGRSSYEQYF
>TRBV29-1|TRBD1|.|TRBJ1-1
TGCAGCGTTGGGGAAGGTGGGGGCAGGGGGCCGGGCACTGAAGCTTTCTTT
CSVGEGGGRGPGTEAFF
>TRBV7-2|.|once|TRBJ2-7
TGTGCCAGCAGTCGTACAGGGAGGGGCTACGAGCAGTACTTC
CASSRTGRGYEQYF
>TRBV2|.|once|TRBJ1-4
TGTGCCAGCGCGTTTCCTGCAACTAATGAAAAACTGTTTTTT
CASAFPATNEKLFF
>TRBV30|TRBD2|.|TRBJ2-1
TGTGCCTGGAGTGGAGCGGAGCGGGGCTACAATGAGCAGTTCTTC
CAWSGAERGYNEQFF
>TRBV6-6|.|once|TRBJ2-1
TGTGCCAGCAGGGCTACGGGGTTCAGCTCCTACAATGAGCAGTTCTTC
CASRATGFSSYNEQFF
>TRBV2|TRBD2|few|TRBJ2-3
TGTGCCAGCAGTATCGGCGCGACGGGAGGAGATACGCAGTATTTT
CASSIGATGGDTQYF
>TRBV2|.|.|TRBJ1-2
TGTGCCAGCAGCGTCGGGAGGCTGTATGGCTACACCTTC
CASSVGRLYGYTF
>TRBV19|TRBD2|.|TRBJ2-1
TGTGCCAGTACCCACGGGGGGGGCTCCTACAATGAGCAGTTCTTC
CASTHGGGSYNEQFF
>TRBV5-5|TRBD2|.|TRBJ2-2
TGTGCCAGCAGCGTGACGAGCGGGGGGGCCACCGGGGAGCTGTTTTTT
CASSVTSGGATGELFF
>TRBV23-1|TRBD1|.|TRBJ2-5
TGCGCCAGCAGCCGGGACAGGGGGTACCAAGAGACCCAGTACTTC
CASSRDRGYQETQYF
>TRBV28|.|once|TRBJ1-1
TGTGCCAGCAGTTTGAGGGAGAACACTGAAGCTTTCTTT
CASSLRENTEAFF
>TRBV4-2|TRBD2|.|TRBJ2-1
TGTGCCAGCAGCTTAGAACTAGCGGGAGTAGGGAATGAGCAGTTCTTC
CASSLELAGVGNEQFF
>TRBV28|.|once|TRBJ1-1
TGTGCCAGCAGTTTAACTCGGGGGAGTGAAGCTTTCTTT
CASSLTRGSEAFF
>TRBV27|.|.|TRBJ1-1
TGTGCCAGCAGTTCCCTTCAGATGAACACTGAAGCTTTCTTT
CASSSLQMNTEAFF
>TRBV5-1|TRBD2|once|TRBJ2-2
TGCGCCAGCAGCTTGAGCGGGGTGAACACCGGGGAGCTGTTTTTT
CASSLSGVNTGELFF
>TRBV6-1|TRBD1|.|TRBJ1-1
TGTGCCAGCAGTGAAACGGACAGGGGGATGAACACTGAAGCTTTCTTT
CASSETDRGMNTEAFF
>TRBV7-3|TRBD2|.|TRBJ2-1
TGTGCCAGCAGCTTATGGGGAGGTGGGAGGGCCCCGAATGAGCAGTTCTTC
CASSLWGGGRAPNEQFF
>TRBV4-1|TRBD2|few|TRBJ2-1
TGCGCCAGCAGCCAAGGTGGGGGACTAGCGGGAGGGAAAAGGCGAAATGAGCAGTTCTTC
CASSQGGGLAGGKRRNEQFF
>TRBV21-1|.|.|TRBJ1-1
TGTGCCAGCAGCAATCGTCTCAGGGGAATCACTGAAGCTTTCTTT
CASSNRLRGITEAFF
>TRBV13|TRBD1|.|TRBJ1-4
TGTGCCAGCAGCTTTTCGGACAGGGATGAAAAACTGTTTTTT
CASSFSDRDEKLFF
>TRBV5-3|TRBD1|.|TRBJ1-1
TGTGCCAGAAGCTTAATGGGGACAGGGTTGTCGTACACTGAAGCTTTCTTT
CARSLMGTGLSYTEAFF
>TRBV28|.|.|TRBJ1-1
TGTGCCAGCAGTTTGGCTCGCGACAGGTTGGGTGAAGCTTTCTTT
CASSLARDRLGEAFF
>TRBV18|.|.|TRBJ2-1
TGTGCCAAACAACAACCGGAGGATTCGAGGGAGCAGTTCTTC
CAKQQPEDSREQFF
>TRBV7-6|.|once|TRBJ2-3
TGTGCCAGCAGCTTAAGAGGGAGGTCAGATACGCAGTATTTT
CASSLRGRSDTQYF
>TRBV5-4|.|.|TRBJ2-7
TGTGCCAGCAGCTTGTTCGGGAGACGCTACGAGCAGTACTTC
CASSLFGRRYEQYF
>TRBV12-3/TRBV12-4|TRBD1|once|TRBJ1-1
TGTGCCAGCAGTCTTGACAGGGGCACTGAAGCTTTCTTT
CASSLDRGTEAFF
>TRBV5-4|TRBD2|.|TRBJ2-3
TGTGCCAGCAGCCAACTAGCGGGGGGAAGCACAGATACGCAGTATTTT
CASSQLAGGSTDTQYF
>TRBV28|TRBD1|.|TRBJ1-6
TGTGCCAGCACCCCGGGACAGGTCAATTCACCCCTCCACTTT
CASTPGQVNSPLHF
>TRBV11-3|TRBD1|once|TRBJ2-1
TGTGCCAGCAGCGGAAGGGACAGCAGCTCCTACAATGAGCAGTTCTTC
CASSGRDSSSYNEQFF
>TRBV19|.|once|TRBJ2-7
TGTGCCAGTAGTATATTGGCGGGATCGAACTACGAGCAGTACTTC
CASSILAGSNYEQYF
>TRBV19|.|.|TRBJ1-1
TGTGCCAGTGTATCGGGAGGGGGAAAAACTGAAGCTTTCTTT
CASVSGGGKTEAFF
>TRBV28|.|.|TRBJ1-1
TGTGCCAGCAGCTCGGGATTCATGAACACTGAAGCTTTCTTT
CASSSGFMNTEAFF
>TRBV7-9|TRBD1|.|TRBJ1-1
TGTGCCAGCAGCTTATCAGGGGGCACTGAAGCTTTCTTT
CASSLSGGTEAFF
>TRBV6-5|TRBD1|.|TRBJ1-3
TGTGCCAGCAGTTTTCAGGGGGCCCACTCTGGAAACACCATATATTTT
CASSFQGAHSGNTIYF
>TRBV6-2/TRBV6-3|.|once|TRBJ1-2
TGTGCCAGCAGTTACTTTACCCGAAGCCTCACCTTC
CASSYFTRSLTF
>TRBV6-2/TRBV6-3|.|once|TRBJ2-3
TGTGCCAGCAGTTACACGGACTCCCCGACTGAAGGGGATACGCAGTATTTT
CASSYTDSPTEGDTQYF
>TRBV6-5|.|.|TRBJ2-2
TGTGCCAGCAGTCCTGATACAGGGATCGGGGAGCTGTTTTTT
CASSPDTGIGELFF
>TRBV27|.|.|TRBJ2-7
TGTGCCAGCAGTTTATCGATAGGGGGTGGCGAGCAGTACTTC
CASSLSIGGGEQYF
>TRBV19|.|.|TRBJ1-2
TGTGCCAGTAGTAGGCCAGGGGCCCCAGAGGACGGCTACACCTTC
CASSRPGAPEDGYTF
>TRBV7-2|.|few|TRBJ1-5
TGTGCCAGCAGCTTATCTATGGGCAATCAGCCCCAGCATTTT
CASSLSMGNQPQHF